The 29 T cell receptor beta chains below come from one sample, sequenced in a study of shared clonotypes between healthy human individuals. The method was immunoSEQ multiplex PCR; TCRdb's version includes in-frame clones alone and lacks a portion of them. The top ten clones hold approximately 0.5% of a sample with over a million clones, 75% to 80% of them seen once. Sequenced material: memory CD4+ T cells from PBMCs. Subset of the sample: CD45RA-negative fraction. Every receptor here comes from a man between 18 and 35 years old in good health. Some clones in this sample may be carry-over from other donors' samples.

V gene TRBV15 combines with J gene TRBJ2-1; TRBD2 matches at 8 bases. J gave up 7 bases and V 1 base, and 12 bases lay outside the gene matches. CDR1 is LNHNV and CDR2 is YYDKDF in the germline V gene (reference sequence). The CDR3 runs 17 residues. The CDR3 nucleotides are TGTGCCACCAGCAGAGCGCAGGCGGGAGGCCGTCGGAATGAGCAGTTCTTC. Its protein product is CATSRAQAGGRRNEQFF.

The CDR3 loop reads CASSLWGTGNQPQHF. The CDR3 DNA sequence: TGTGCCAGCAGTTTATGGGGGACAGGGAATCAGCCCCAGCATTTT. The V gene is TRBV28, the J gene TRBJ1-5; 9 nucleotides align to TRBD1. The V segment lost 0 bases and the J segment 4 bases; nucleotides outside the gene matches: 1. Germline assignment: CDR1 MDHEN and CDR2 SYDVKM. The CDR3 runs 15 residues.

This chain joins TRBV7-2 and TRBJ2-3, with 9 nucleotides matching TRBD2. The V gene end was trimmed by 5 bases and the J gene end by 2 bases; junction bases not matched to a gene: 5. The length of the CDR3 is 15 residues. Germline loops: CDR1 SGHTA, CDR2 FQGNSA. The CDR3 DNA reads TGTGCCAGCAGCCAGGGACTAGCAACCACAGATACGCAGTATTTT. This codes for CASSQGLATTDTQYF.

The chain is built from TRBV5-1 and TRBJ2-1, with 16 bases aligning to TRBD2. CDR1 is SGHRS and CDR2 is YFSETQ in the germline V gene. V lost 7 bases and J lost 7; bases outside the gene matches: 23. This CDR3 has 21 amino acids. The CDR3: CASPEGSFSGLAGGPGNEQFF. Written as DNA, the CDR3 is TGCGCCAGCCCCGAAGGTAGTTTCTCGGGACTAGCGGGAGGGCCGGGTAATGAGCAGTTCTTC.

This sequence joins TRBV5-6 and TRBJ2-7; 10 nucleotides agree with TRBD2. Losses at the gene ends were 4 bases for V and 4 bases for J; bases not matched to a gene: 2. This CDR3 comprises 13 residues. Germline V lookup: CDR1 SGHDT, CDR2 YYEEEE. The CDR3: CASSLAGVYEQYF. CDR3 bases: TGTGCCAGCAGCCTAGCGGGAGTTTACGAGCAGTACTTC. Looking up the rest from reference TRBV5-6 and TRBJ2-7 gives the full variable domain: DAGVTQSPTHLIKTRGQQVTLRCSPKSGHDTVSWYQQALGQGPQFIFQYYEEEERQRGNFPDRFSGHQFPNYSSELNVNALLLGDSALYLCASSLAGVYEQYFGPGTRLTVT.

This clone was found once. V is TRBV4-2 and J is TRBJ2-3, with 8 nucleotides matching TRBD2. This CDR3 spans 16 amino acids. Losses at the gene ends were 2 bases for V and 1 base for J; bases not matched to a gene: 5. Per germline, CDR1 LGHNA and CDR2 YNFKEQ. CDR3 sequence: CASSQSSGAGTDTQYF. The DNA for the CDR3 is TGTGCCAGCAGCCAAAGTAGCGGGGCGGGCACAGATACGCAGTATTTT.

The DNA for the CDR3 is TGTGCCAGCAGCCTCAGGACGACTCCGGAGCAGTTCTTC. It codes for CASSLRTTPEQFF. The chain combines TRBV6-5 with TRBJ2-1; D uncertain. Trimming stripped 6 bases from V and 10 bases from J, with 16 bases between. The length of the CDR3 is 13 residues. Germline V gene data show CDR1 as MNHEY and CDR2 as SVGAGI.

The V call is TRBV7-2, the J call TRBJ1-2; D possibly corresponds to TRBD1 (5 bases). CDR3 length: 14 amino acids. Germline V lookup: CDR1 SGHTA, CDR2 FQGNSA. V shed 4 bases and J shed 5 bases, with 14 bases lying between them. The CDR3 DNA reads TGTGCCAGCAGCTCCCGGACGGGGGATTATGGCTACACCTTC. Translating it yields CASSSRTGDYGYTF.

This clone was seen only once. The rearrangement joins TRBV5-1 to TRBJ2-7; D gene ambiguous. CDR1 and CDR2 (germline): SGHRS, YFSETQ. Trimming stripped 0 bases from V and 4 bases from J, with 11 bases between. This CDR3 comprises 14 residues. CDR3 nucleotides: TGCGCCAGCAGCTTGGCTCTTCTAGGATACGAGCAGTACTTC. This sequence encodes CASSLALLGYEQYF.

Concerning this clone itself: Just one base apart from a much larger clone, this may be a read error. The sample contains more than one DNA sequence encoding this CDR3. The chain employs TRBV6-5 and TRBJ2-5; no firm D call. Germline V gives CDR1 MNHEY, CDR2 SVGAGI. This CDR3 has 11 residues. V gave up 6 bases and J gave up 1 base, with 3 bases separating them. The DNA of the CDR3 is TGTGCCAGCAGCTTCCAAGAGACCCAGTACTTC. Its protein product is CASSFQETQYF.

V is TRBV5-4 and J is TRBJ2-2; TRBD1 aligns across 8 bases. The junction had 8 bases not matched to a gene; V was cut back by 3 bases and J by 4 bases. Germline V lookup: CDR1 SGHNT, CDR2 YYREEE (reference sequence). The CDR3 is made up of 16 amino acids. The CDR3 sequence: CASSWSGGGSTGELFF. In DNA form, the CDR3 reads TGTGCCAGCAGCTGGTCAGGGGGCGGTAGCACCGGGGAGCTGTTTTTT.

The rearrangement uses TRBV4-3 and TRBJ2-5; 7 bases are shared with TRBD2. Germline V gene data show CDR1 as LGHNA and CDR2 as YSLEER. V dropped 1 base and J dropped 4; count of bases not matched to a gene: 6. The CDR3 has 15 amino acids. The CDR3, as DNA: TGCGCCAGCAGCCAAGGCCTGGGGGGGGTAGAGACCCAGTACTTC. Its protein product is CASSQGLGGVETQYF.

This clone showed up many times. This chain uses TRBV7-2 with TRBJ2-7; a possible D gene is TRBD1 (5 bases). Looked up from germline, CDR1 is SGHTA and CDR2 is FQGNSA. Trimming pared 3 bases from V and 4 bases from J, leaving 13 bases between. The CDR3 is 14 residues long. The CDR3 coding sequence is TGTGCCAGCAGCTTGTCCAGGGATTGGTACGAGCAGTACTTC. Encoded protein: CASSLSRDWYEQYF.

In nucleotides, the CDR3 is TGCAGCTCATCCGGGACTAGCGGGACCTACGAGCAGTACTTC. Translation gives CSSSGTSGTYEQYF. V gene TRBV29-1 combines with J gene TRBJ2-7, with 13 nucleotides matching TRBD2. Trimming cost V 8 bases and J 2 bases; bases outside gene matches: 6. Looked up from germline, CDR1 is SQVTM and CDR2 is ANQGSEA. The CDR3 length is 14 residues.

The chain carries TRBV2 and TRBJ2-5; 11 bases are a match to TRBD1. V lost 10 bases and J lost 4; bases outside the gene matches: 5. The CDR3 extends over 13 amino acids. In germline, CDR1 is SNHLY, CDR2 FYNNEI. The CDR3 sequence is CATRTGGVETQYF. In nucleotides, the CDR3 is TGTGCCACAAGGACAGGGGGCGTAGAGACCCAGTACTTC.

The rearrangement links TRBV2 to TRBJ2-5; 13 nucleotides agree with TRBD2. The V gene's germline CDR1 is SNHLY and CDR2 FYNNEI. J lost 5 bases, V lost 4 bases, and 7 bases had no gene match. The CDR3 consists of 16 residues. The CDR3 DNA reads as TGTGCCAGCAGTGGAGGGACTAGCGGGACTGGGGAGACCCAGTACTTC. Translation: CASSGGTSGTGETQYF.

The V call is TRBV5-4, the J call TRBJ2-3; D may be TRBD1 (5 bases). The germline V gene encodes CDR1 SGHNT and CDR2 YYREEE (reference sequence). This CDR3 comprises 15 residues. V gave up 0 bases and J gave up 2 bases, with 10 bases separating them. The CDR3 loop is CASSLGPGHTDTQYF. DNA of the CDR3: TGTGCCAGCAGCTTGGGTCCAGGGCACACAGATACGCAGTATTTT.

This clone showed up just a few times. For the CDR3, the DNA is TGTGCCAGCAGTTTACAAGGTCGATCGGCTGAAGCTTTCTTT. Translated: CASSLQGRSAEAFF. The rearrangement links TRBV27 to TRBJ1-1, with D unresolved. This CDR3 comprises 14 residues. Trimming pared 2 bases from V and 6 bases from J, leaving 13 bases between. CDR1 is MNHEY, CDR2 SMNVEV, per germline (reference sequence).

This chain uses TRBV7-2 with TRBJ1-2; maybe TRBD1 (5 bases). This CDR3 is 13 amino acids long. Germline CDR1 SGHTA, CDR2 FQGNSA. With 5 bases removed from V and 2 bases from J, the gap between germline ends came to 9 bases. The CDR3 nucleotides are TGTGCCAGCAGCCGAGGGGCCAACTATGGCTACACCTTC. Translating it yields CASSRGANYGYTF.

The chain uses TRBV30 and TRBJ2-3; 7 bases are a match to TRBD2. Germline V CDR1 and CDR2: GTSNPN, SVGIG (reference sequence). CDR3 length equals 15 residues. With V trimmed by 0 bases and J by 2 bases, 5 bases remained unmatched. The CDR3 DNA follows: TGTGCCTGGAGTGTACAACGGGGGGTCACAGATACGCAGTATTTT. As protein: CAWSVQRGVTDTQYF.

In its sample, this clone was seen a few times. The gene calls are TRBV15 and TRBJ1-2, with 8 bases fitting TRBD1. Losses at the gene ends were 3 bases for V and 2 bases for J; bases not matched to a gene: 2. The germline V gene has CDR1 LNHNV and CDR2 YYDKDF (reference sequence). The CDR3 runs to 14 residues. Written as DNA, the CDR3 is TGTGCCACCAGCAGGGGACAGGCCAACTATGGCTACACCTTC. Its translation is CATSRGQANYGYTF.

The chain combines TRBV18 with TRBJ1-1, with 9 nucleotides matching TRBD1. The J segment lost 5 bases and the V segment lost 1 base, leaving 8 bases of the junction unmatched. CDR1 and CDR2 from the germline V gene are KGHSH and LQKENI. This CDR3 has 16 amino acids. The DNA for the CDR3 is TGTGCCAGCTCACCACTGACACAGGGGGCACGGACTGAAGCTTTCTTT. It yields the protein CASSPLTQGARTEAFF.

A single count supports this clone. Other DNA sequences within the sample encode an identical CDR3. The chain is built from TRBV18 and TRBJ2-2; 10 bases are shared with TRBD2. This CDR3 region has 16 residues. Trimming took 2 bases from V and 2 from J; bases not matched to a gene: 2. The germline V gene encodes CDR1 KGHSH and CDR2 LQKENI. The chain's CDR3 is CASSPRTSGNTGELFF. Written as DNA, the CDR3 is TGTGCCAGCTCACCAAGGACTAGCGGTAACACCGGGGAGCTGTTTTTT.

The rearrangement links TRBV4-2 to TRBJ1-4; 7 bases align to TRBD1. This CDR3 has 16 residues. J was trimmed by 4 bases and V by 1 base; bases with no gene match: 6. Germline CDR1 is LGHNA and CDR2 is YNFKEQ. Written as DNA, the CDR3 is TGTGCCAGCAGCCAAGGGGGACAGTCGAATAATGAAAAACTGTTTTTT. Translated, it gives CASSQGGQSNNEKLFF.

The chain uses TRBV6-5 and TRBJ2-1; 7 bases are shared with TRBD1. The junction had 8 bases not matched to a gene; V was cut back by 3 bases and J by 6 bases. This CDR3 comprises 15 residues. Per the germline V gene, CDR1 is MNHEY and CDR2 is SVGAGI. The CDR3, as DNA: TGTGCCAGCAGTTATCTTAGTTCAGGGGGCAATGAGCAGTTCTTC. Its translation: CASSYLSSGGNEQFF.

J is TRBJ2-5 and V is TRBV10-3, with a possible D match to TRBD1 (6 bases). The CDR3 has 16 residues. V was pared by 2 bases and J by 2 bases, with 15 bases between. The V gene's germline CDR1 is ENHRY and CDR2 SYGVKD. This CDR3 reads CAISESFGQTQETQYF. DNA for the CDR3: TGTGCCATCAGTGAGAGTTTCGGACAGACACAAGAGACCCAGTACTTC.

In nucleotides, the CDR3 is TGTGCCTGGACTGCGGTCGCTGGGAATGAGCAGTTCTTC. The encoded protein is CAWTAVAGNEQFF. J is TRBJ2-1 and V is TRBV30; D unresolved. The V end lost 4 bases, the J end lost 7 bases, and 14 bases lay between the germline ends. CDR3 length equals 13 residues. Germline loops: CDR1 GTSNPN, CDR2 SVGIG (reference sequence).

The CDR3 loop is CASSLPGKAEAFF. The DNA of the CDR3 is TGTGCCAGCAGTCTCCCGGGAAAGGCTGAAGCTTTCTTT. The chain joins TRBV6-5 to TRBJ1-1; D remains ambiguous. Germline V gene sequence: CDR1 MNHEY, CDR2 SVGAGI. The CDR3 is made up of 13 amino acids. The germline V and J ends were trimmed by 5 bases and 6 bases, with 13 bases remaining between them.

CDR3 amino acids: CASSQGSSSIAADTQYF. Written as DNA, the CDR3 is TGCGCCAGCAGCCAAGGAAGTAGTTCAATAGCGGCAGATACGCAGTATTTT. The chain carries TRBV4-3 and TRBJ2-3, with D possibly matching TRBD2 (6 bases). Germline CDR1 is LGHNA and CDR2 is YSLEER. This CDR3 spans 17 amino acids. With 1 base removed from V and 4 bases from J, the gap between germline ends came to 18 bases.